This entry features one T cell receptor beta chain sequence. These data come from a study of blood T cell repertoires in COVID-19. At the level of the study: The samples span acute and convalescent COVID-19 from the United States, Italy and Spain. T cells, B-cell-depleted T cells, or PBMCs provided the cDNA or gDNA that served as material.

Original handling: Scientists estimated how many nucleated cells there were by amplifying reference gene primers. TCRdb's copy holds only in-frame clones and misses some; the assay was immunoSEQ multiplex PCR. V, J and clone size were drawn from that table, and D and trimming were deduced from the DNA. Seen here are roughly 230,000 clones, approximately 91% observed once, and the top ten hold around 0.7%. Germline CDR1 reads MGHRA; CDR2 reads YSYEKL. Trimming took 5 bases from V and 1 from J, leaving 6 bases between them. The CDR3 has 14 amino acids. The gene calls are TRBV4-1 and TRBJ2-6, with D uncertain. The receptor's source is a human donor in a cohort sampled during active COVID-19. Sequencing input: peripheral blood. CDR3 protein: CASSVSSGANVLTF. The CDR3 DNA reads TGCGCCAGCAGCGTATCGTCTGGGGCCAACGTCCTGACTTTC.